The clone carrying this TCR beta chain is a singleton in its sample. Antigen: not known. Trimming removed 0 bases from V and 5 bases from J; junction bases left unmatched: 5. The germline V gene encodes CDR1 SGHTA and CDR2 FQGNSA. The CDR3 sequence is 16 residues long. This entry belongs to a study of lymphopenia after photon versus proton radiotherapy. Notes on the study in general: Proton therapy kept repertoires fairly stable, unlike photons, which gained effector/memory cells. Post-nadir diversity loss with photons came from oligoclonal expansion, particularly CD8+ Temra cells. In patients who died, overall survival fell as post-nadir TCR diversity dropped more.

Libraries were prepared by immunoSEQ multiplex PCR; TCRdb keeps only in-frame clonotypes and omits some of them. The table has roughly 7,900 clones, 70% to 90% seen once; the top ten hold approximately 3%. This clonotype was sampled from a woman in her 70s with pancreatic cancer. V usage is TRBV7-2 and J usage is TRBJ2-1; 9 nucleotides match TRBD1. The sequences come from peripheral blood, collected from a patient treated with photon-based radiotherapy. The CDR3 DNA reads as TGTGCCAGCAGCTTAGCCGGGACAGGGAGGAACAATGAGCAGTTCTTC. Residues: CASSLAGTGRNNEQFF.